The present TCR beta chain was sequenced within a study of blood T cell repertoires in COVID-19. Overall study context: Acute and convalescent COVID-19 samples came from the United States, Italy and Spain. PBMCs, B-cell-depleted T cells, or T cells provided the cDNA or gDNA that made up the material.

The germline V gene encodes CDR1 MNHEY and CDR2 SVGAGI. Trimming left V 2 bases short and J 4 bases short, with 14 bases between. CDR3 length equals 15 residues. Original methodology: It was from reference gene primer amplification that nucleated cell counts were estimated. Measured with immunoSEQ multiplex PCR; TCRdb has only the in-frame clones, and not every one. That table is the source of V, J and clone size, and D and trimming were worked out from the DNA. The table shows around 130,000 clones, with 85% occurring only once. The receptor was isolated from a human donor in a cohort sampled during active COVID-19. The J gene is TRBJ1-2, the V gene TRBV6-5; D possibly corresponds to TRBD1 (5 bases). The sequencing input was peripheral blood. This chain's CDR3 is CASSYHRQSTYGYTF. CDR3 coding DNA: TGTGCCAGCAGTTACCATCGACAGTCCACCTATGGCTACACCTTC.